This T cell receptor beta chain was identified during a study of blood T cell repertoires in COVID-19. The CDR3 covers 14 residues. From germline, CDR1 is SGHDT and CDR2 YYEEEE. V was cut by 1 base and J by 1 base, with 5 bases left in between. The table lists this clone with a count of one. Clones were sequenced by immunoSEQ multiplex PCR, and TCRdb holds only the in-frame ones, with some missing. The table records roughly 200,000 clones, approximately 83% of them present only once. The sequence was obtained from a woman in her twenties or thirties with COVID-19, enrolled during active disease. The chain has TRBV5-6 and TRBJ1-4, with D perhaps matching TRBD1 (5 bases). Sequenced: peripheral blood. Written as DNA, the CDR3 is TGTGCCAGCAGCTTGCAGGGAACTAATGAAAAACTGTTTTTT. Translation gives CASSLQGTNEKLFF.